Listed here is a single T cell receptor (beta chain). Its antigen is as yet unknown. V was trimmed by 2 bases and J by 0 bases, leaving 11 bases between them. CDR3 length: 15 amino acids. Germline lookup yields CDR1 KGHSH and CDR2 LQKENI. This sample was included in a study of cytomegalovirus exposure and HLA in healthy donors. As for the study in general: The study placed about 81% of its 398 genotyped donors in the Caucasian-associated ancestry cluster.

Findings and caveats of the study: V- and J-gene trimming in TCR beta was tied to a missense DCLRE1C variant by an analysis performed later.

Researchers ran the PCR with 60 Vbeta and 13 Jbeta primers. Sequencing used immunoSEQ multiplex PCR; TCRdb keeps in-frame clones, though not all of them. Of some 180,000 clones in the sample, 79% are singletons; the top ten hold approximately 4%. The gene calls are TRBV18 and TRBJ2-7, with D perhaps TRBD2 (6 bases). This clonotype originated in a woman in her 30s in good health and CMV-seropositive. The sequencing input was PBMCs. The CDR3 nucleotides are TGTGCCAGCTCACCATTCGGGACTTCCTCCTACGAGCAGTACTTC. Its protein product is CASSPFGTSSYEQYF.